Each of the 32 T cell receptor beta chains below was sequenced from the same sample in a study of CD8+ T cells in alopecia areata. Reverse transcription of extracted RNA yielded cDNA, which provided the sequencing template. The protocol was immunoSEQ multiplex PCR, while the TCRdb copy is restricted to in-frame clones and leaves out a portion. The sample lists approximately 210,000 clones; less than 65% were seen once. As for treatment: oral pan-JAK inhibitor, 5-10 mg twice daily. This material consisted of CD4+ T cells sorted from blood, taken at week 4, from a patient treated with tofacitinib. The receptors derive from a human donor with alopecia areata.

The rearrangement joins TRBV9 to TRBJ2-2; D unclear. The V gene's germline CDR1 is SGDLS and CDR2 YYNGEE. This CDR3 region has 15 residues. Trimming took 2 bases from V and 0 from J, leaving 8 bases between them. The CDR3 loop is CASSVAHTNTGELFF. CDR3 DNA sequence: TGTGCCAGCAGCGTCGCACACACGAACACCGGGGAGCTGTTTTTT.

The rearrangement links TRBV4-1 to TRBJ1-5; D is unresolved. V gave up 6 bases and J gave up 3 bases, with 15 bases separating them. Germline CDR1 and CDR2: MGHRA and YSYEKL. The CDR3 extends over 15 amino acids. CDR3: CASSPFRADNQPQHF. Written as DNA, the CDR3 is TGCGCCAGCAGTCCGTTCCGGGCGGACAATCAGCCCCAGCATTTT.

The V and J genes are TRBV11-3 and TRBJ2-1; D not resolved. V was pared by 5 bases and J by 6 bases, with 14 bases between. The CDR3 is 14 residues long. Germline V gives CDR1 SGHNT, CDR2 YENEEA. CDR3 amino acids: CASSLFGSINEQFF. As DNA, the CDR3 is TGTGCCAGCAGCCTTTTCGGCTCTATCAATGAGCAGTTCTTC. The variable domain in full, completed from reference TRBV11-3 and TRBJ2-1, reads EAGVVQSPRYKIIEKKQPVAFWCNPISGHNTLYWYLQNLGQGPELLIRYENEEAVDDSQLPKDRFSAERLKGVDSTLKIQPAELGDSAVYLCASSLFGSINEQFFGPGTRLTVL.

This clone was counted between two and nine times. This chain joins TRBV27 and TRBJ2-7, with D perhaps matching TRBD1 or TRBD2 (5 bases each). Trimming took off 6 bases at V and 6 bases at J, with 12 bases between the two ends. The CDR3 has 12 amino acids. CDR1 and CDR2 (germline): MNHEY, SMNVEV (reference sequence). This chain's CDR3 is CASRDPGAEQYF. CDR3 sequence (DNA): TGTGCCAGCAGAGACCCCGGGGCCGAGCAGTACTTC.

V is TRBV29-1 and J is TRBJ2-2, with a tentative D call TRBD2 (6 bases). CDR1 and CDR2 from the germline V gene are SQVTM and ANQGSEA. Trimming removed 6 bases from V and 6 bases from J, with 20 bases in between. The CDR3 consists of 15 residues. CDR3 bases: TGCAGCGTGGGAGGCAGGGCAGGGCTCTCCGGGGAGCTGTTTTTT. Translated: CSVGGRAGLSGELFF.

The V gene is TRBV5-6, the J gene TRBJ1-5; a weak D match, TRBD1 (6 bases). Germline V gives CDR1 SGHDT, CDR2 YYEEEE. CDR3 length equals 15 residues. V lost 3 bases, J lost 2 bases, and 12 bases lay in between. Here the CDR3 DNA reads TGTGCCAGCAGCTCGAAACGACAGGGCAATCAGCCCCAGCATTTT. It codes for CASSSKRQGNQPQHF.

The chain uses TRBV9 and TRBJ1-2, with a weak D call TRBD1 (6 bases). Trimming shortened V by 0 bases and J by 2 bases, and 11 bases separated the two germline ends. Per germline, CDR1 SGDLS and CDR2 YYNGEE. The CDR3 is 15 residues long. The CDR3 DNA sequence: TGTGCCAGCAGCGTAGGGGACATAATGAACTATGGCTACACCTTC. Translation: CASSVGDIMNYGYTF.

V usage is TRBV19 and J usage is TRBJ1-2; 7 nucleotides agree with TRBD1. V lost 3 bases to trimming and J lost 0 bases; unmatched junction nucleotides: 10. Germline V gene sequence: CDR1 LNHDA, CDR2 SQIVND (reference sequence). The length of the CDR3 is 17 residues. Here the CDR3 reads CASSMWEGTEANYGYTF. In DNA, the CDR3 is TGTGCCAGTAGTATGTGGGAAGGGACAGAGGCTAACTATGGCTACACCTTC.

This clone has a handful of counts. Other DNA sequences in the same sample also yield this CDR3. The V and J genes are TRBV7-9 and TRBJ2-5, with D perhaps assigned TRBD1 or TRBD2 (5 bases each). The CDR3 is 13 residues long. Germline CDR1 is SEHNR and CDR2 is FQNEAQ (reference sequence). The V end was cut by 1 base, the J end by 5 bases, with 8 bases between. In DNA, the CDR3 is TGTGCCAGCAGCTTAGGGGGGACGGAGACCCAGTACTTC. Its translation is CASSLGGTETQYF. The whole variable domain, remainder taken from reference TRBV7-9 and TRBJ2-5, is DTGVSQNPRHKITKRGQNVTFRCDPISEHNRLYWYRQTLGQGPEFLTYFQNEAQLEKSRLLSDRFSAERPKGSFSTLEIQRTEQGDSAMYLCASSLGGTETQYFGPGTRLLVL.

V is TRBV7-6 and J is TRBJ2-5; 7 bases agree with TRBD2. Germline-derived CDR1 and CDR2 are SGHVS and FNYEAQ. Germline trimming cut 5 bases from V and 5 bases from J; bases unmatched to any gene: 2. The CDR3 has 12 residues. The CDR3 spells CASSLLAETQYF. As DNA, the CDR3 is TGTGCCAGCAGCCTACTAGCGGAGACCCAGTACTTC.

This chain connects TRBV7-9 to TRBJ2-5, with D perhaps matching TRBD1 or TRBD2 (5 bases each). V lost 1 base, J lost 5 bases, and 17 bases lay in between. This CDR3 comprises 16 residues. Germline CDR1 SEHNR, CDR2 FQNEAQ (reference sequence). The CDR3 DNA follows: TGTGCCAGCAGCTTAGTGGGGACCGCCGGCCGGGAGACCCAGTACTTC. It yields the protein CASSLVGTAGRETQYF.

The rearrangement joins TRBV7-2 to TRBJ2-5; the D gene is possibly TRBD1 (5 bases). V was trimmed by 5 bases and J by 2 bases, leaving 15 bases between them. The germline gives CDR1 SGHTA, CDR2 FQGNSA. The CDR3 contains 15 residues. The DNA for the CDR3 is TGTGCCAGCAGCCCTCGCTGGGGCCTACAAGAGACCCAGTACTTC. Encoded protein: CASSPRWGLQETQYF.

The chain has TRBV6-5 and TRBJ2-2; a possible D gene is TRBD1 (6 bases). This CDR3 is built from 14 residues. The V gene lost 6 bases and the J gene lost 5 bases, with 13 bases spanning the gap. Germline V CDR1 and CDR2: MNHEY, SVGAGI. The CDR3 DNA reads TGTGCCAGCAGACCGGGACATAAGACCGGGGAGCTGTTTTTT. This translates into CASRPGHKTGELFF.

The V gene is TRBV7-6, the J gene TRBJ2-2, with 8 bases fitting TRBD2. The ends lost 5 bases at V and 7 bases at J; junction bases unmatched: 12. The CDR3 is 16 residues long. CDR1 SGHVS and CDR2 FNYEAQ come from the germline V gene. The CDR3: CASSRTTSVSNGELFF. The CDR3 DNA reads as TGTGCCAGCAGCCGGACGACTAGCGTCTCGAACGGGGAGCTGTTTTTT.

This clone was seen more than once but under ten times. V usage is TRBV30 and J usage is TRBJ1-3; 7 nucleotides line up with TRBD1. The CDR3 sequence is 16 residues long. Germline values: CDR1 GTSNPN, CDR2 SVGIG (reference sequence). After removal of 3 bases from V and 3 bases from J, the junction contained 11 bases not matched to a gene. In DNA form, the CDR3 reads TGTGCCTGGAGGTTAAACAGGGGATCATTTGGAAACACCATATATTTT. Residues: CAWRLNRGSFGNTIYF.

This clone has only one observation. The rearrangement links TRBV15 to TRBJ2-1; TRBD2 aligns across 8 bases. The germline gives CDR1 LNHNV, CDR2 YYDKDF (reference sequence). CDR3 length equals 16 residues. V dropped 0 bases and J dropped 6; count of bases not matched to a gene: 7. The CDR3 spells CATSRDRVAGSNEQFF. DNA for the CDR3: TGTGCCACCAGCAGAGATCGGGTAGCGGGGAGCAATGAGCAGTTCTTC.

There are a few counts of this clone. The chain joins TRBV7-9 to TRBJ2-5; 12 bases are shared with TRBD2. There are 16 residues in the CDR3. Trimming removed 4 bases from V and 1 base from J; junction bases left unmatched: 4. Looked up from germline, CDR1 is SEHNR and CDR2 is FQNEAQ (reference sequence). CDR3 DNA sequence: TGTGCCAGCAGCTCCGGACTAGCGGGGCTCCAAGAGACCCAGTACTTC. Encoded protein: CASSSGLAGLQETQYF.

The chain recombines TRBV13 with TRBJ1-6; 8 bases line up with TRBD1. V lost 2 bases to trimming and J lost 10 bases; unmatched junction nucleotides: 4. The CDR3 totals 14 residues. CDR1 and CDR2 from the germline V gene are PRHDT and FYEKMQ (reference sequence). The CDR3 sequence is CASSLRQGRSPLHF. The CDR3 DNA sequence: TGTGCCAGCAGCTTAAGACAGGGGCGGTCACCCCTCCACTTT.

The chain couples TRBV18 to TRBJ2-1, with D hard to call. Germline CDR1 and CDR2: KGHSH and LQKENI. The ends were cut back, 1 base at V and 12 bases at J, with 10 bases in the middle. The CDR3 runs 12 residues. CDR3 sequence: CASSPRDVGQFF. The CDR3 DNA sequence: TGTGCCAGCTCACCACGAGATGTTGGGCAGTTCTTC.

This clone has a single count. This CDR3 is CASSESYAGTAYEQYF. In DNA form, the CDR3 reads TGTGCCAGCAGTGAATCGTATGCAGGGACGGCCTACGAGCAGTACTTC. V usage is TRBV6-1 and J usage is TRBJ2-7; either TRBD1 or TRBD2 may fit D (5 bases each). This CDR3 is 16 amino acids long. V gave up 2 bases and J gave up 2 bases, with 16 bases separating them. Germline loops: CDR1 MNHNS, CDR2 SASEGT.

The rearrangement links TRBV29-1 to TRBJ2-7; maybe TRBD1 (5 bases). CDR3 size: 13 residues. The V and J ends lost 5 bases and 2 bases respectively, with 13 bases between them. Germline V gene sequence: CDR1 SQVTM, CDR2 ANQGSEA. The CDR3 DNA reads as TGCAGCGTTATCAGACAGAATCCCTACGAGCAGTACTTC. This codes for CSVIRQNPYEQYF.

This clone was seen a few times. This CDR3 is CAWRIRDFTGELFF. The CDR3 coding sequence is TGTGCCTGGCGGATCCGGGACTTCACCGGGGAGCTGTTTTTT. The chain links TRBV30 to TRBJ2-2; D may be TRBD2 (6 bases). Trimming took off 5 bases at V and 4 bases at J, with 14 bases between the two ends. The germline CDR1 and CDR2 sequences are GTSNPN and SVGIG (reference sequence). This CDR3 is 14 amino acids long.

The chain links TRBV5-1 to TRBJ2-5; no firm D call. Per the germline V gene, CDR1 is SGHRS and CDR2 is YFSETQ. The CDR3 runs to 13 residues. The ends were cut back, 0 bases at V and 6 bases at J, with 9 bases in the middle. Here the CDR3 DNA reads TGCGCCAGCAGCTTGGGCTTAGGGCAGACCCAGTACTTC. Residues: CASSLGLGQTQYF.

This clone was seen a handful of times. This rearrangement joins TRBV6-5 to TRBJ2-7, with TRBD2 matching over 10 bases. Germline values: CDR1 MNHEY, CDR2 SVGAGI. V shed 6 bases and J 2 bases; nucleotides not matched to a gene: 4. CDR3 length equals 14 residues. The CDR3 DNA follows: TGTGCCAGCAGCCCGGGACTAGCGCCCTACGAGCAGTACTTC. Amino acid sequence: CASSPGLAPYEQYF.

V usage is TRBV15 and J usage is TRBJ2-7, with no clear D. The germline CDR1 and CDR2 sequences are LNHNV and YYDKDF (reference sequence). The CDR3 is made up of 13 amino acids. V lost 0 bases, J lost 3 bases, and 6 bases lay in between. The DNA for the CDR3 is TGTGCCACCAGCAGAGAAACCGGCTACGAGCAGTACTTC. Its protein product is CATSRETGYEQYF.

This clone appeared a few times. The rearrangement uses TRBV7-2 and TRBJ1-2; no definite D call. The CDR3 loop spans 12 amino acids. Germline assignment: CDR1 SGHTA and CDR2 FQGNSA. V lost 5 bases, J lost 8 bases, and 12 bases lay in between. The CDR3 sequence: CASSLSLEGYTF. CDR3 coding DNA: TGTGCCAGCAGCCTAAGCCTGGAGGGCTACACCTTC. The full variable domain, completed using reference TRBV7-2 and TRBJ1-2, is GAGVSQSPSNKVTEKGKDVELRCDPISGHTALYWYRQSLGQGLEFLIYFQGNSAPDKSGLPSDRFSAERTGGSVSTLTIQRTQQEDSAVYLCASSLSLEGYTFGSGTRLTVV.

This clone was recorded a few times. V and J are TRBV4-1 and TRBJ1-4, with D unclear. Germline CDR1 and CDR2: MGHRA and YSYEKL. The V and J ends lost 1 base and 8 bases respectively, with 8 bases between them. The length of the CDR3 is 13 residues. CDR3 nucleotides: TGCGCCAGCAGCCAAGTAGTGAACGAAAAACTGTTTTTT. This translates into CASSQVVNEKLFF.

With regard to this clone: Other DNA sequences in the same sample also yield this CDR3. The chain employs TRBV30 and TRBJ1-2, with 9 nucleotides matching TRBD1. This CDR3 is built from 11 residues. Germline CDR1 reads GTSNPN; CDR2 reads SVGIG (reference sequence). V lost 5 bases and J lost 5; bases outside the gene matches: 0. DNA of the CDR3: TGTGCCTGGGGGACAGGGTATGGCTACACCTTC. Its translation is CAWGTGYGYTF.

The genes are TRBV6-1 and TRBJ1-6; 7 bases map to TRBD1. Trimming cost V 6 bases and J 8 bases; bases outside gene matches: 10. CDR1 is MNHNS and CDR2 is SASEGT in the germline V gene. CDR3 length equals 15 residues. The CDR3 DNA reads TGTGCCAGCAGCTTGGTAGGGACAGAAGATTCACCCCTCCACTTT. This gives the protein CASSLVGTEDSPLHF.

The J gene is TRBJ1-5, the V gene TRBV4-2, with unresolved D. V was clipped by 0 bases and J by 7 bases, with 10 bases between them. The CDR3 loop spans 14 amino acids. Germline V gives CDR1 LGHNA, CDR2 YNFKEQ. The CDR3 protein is CASSQDASRQPQHF. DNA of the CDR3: TGTGCCAGCAGCCAAGACGCCTCCCGACAGCCCCAGCATTTT.

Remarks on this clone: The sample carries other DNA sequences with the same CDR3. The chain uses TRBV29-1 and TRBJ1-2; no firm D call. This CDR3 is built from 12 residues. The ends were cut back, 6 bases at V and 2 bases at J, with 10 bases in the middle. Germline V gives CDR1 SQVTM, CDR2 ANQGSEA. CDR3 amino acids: CSVVQGNYGYTF. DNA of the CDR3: TGCAGCGTCGTCCAAGGAAACTATGGCTACACCTTC.

The CDR3 DNA reads TGTGCCAGCAGCTTAGTGGTGGGGGATATGGCTTTCTTT. Translated: CASSLVVGDMAFF. The V and J genes are TRBV7-2 and TRBJ1-1; D is possibly TRBD1 (5 bases). Trimming removed 1 base from V and 11 bases from J, with 14 bases in between. The CDR3 is 13 residues long. Germline V gene lookup returns CDR1 SGHTA and CDR2 FQGNSA.